This is a list of T cell receptor beta chains from one sample in a study of T-cell reconstitution after alpha-beta-depleted transplantation in children. TCRdb called the PCR reads again in MiXCR, with one record for every CDR3 protein. The table has around 94,000 distinct CDR3 sequences, approximately 8% seen once; the top ten hold around 17%. Sequencing was performed on PBMCs, taken before TCRalphabeta/CD19-depleted stem cell transplant. The receptors shown here come from a boy aged 2-9 years with acute lymphoblastic leukemia, due to receive a stem cell transplant. Both conserved end residues are part of each CDR3. A D gene is named only where the DNA matches it firmly. A row's size may be missing; if present it is once, few, many or a size class.

J,V,size,D,DNA,CDR3
TRBJ1-2,TRBV7-3,many,NA,TGTGCCAGCAGCTTACACTTCGAAGCAGGGACCTATGGCTACACCTTC,CASSLHFEAGTYGYTF
TRBJ2-1,TRBV6-2/TRBV6-3,many,NA,TGTGCCAGCCGGGGACTTTTCTACAATGAGCAGTTCTTC,CASRGLFYNEQFF
TRBJ2-3,TRBV12-3/TRBV12-4,few,NA,TGTGCCAGCAGTTTTCCGAGCTCTCGGGATACGCAGTATTTT,CASSFPSSRDTQYF
TRBJ2-6,TRBV7-2,many,NA,TGTGCCAGCAGCCAGACCCTCTCTGGGGCCAACGTCCTGACTTTC,CASSQTLSGANVLTF
TRBJ1-6,TRBV27,NA,NA,TGTGCCAGCAGTTTAAGGCAGCCCTCCTATAATTCACCCCTCCACTTT,CASSLRQPSYNSPLHF
TRBJ1-6,TRBV18,many,TRBD1,TGTGCCAGCTCACCACAGGGACAGGGAAATTCACCCCTCCACTTT,CASSPQGQGNSPLHF
TRBJ2-5,TRBV7-9,NA,NA,TGTGCCAGCAGCTTAGGGGAGGTGGGTTTCCAAGAGACCCAGTACTTC,CASSLGEVGFQETQYF
TRBJ2-2,TRBV5-1,many,TRBD1,TGCGCCAGCAGCGACGGACAGGGACCCACCGGGGAGCTGTTTTTT,CASSDGQGPTGELFF
TRBJ2-1,TRBV4-3,many,TRBD1,TGCGCCAGCAGCCACGGACAGGGTCGGTCCTACAATGAGCAGTTCTTC,CASSHGQGRSYNEQFF
TRBJ2-7,TRBV7-9,few,TRBD2,TGTGCCAGCAGCAAGCGGGACCTGTCGTCCTACGAGCAGTACTTC,CASSKRDLSSYEQYF
TRBJ1-1,TRBV5-1,many,NA,TGCGCCAGCAGTCACGAGGGGGACAACACTGAAGCTTTCTTT,CASSHEGDNTEAFF
TRBJ1-3,TRBV6-5,many,NA,TGTGCCAGCAGTTCCGACATCTCTGGAAACACCATATATTTT,CASSSDISGNTIYF
TRBJ1-6,TRBV3-1,NA,NA,TGTGCCAGCAGCGGGGGTTCCTATAATTCACCCCTCCACTTT,CASSGGSYNSPLHF
TRBJ2-2,TRBV20-1,few,TRBD1,TGCAGTGCCGCCCTGACAGGGGGTGTCGGGGAGCTGTTTTTT,CSAALTGGVGELFF
TRBJ1-6,TRBV12-3/TRBV12-4,many,TRBD1,TGTGCCAGCAGTTTACGGACAGGGTCAATGGGTAATTCACCCCTCCACTTT,CASSLRTGSMGNSPLHF
TRBJ2-7,TRBV5-1,few,TRBD1,TGCGCCAGCAGCCTCTCCGGGACAGCAACCTACGAGCAGTACTTC,CASSLSGTATYEQYF
TRBJ2-7,TRBV27,many,NA,TGTGCCAGCAGTTCCGACGGCTCCTACGAGCAGTACTTC,CASSSDGSYEQYF
TRBJ1-1,TRBV19,few,TRBD1,TGTGCCAGTAGGTATTGGGGACAGGGGACCTCCAATGAAGCTTTCTTT,CASRYWGQGTSNEAFF
TRBJ2-5,TRBV7-8,many,NA,TGTGCCACCCACTTGAGGGGCAGCGGCAGGAGCCAAGAGACCCAGTACTTC,CATHLRGSGRSQETQYF
TRBJ2-4,TRBV7-2,NA,NA,TGTGCCAGCAGCTTATCCCGCGGGGCAGGGGGAAACATTCAGTACTTC,CASSLSRGAGGNIQYF
TRBJ1-4,TRBV7-2,many,NA,TGTGCCAGCAGCCAGTCCCTTACAGGTCGTACTAATGAAAAACTGTTTTTT,CASSQSLTGRTNEKLFF
TRBJ1-5,TRBV20-1,NA,NA,TGCAGTGCCCCCGAACCCGGGACTAAATATAGCAATCAGCCCCAGCATTTT,CSAPEPGTKYSNQPQHF
TRBJ2-5,TRBV20-1,many,TRBD2,TGCAGTGCTAGAGACTCAGGACCTAGCGGGGGGCCAGGGGAGACCCAGTACTTC,CSARDSGPSGGPGETQYF
TRBJ1-2,TRBV5-1,many,TRBD1,TGCGCCAGCAGCCGCGGGCAGGGGGCTAACTATGGCTACACCTTC,CASSRGQGANYGYTF
TRBJ2-4,TRBV20-1,many,TRBD2,TGCAGTGCTAGCCAAGGGACTAGCGGGGGGCGGAACATTCAGTACTTC,CSASQGTSGGRNIQYF
TRBJ2-3,TRBV20-1,NA,NA,TGCAGTGCTAGGGTAGGATCCGCAGATACGCAGTATTTT,CSARVGSADTQYF
TRBJ1-6,TRBV12-3/TRBV12-4,many,TRBD1,TGTGCCAGCTCGGGCAGGGGGGATTCACCCCTCCACTTT,CASSGRGDSPLHF
TRBJ1-2,TRBV12-3/TRBV12-4,many,NA,TGTGCCAGCAGTTCCGGCTCAGGGCGCTATGGCTACACCTTC,CASSSGSGRYGYTF
TRBJ1-1,TRBV20-1,few,TRBD1,TGCAGTGCTGGACGGACAGGGAGGACTGAAGCTTTCTTT,CSAGRTGRTEAFF
TRBJ2-7,TRBV19,many,NA,TGTGCCAGTAGTATGGGCGAGCAGACCTACGAGCAGTACTTC,CASSMGEQTYEQYF
TRBJ1-2,TRBV6-5,NA,TRBD1,TGTGCCAGCGCTGGGGCGCGACAGGGGACCCACTACACCTTC,CASAGARQGTHYTF
TRBJ1-4,TRBV5-1,NA,NA,TGCGCCAGCAGCTTGTCCTTTCGTCTCAACAATGAAAAACTGTTTTTT,CASSLSFRLNNEKLFF
TRBJ2-4,TRBV5-6,NA,NA,TGTGCCAGGAGCCCCGGGGTCCTCCGAGGAAACATTCAGTACTTC,CARSPGVLRGNIQYF
TRBJ2-1,TRBV7-2,many,NA,TGTGCCAGCAGCGTACGGGATGAGCAGTTCTTC,CASSVRDEQFF
TRBJ2-7,TRBV13,NA,NA,TGTGCCAGCGGTACAGGCGCAGGTGTGTACGAGCAGTACTTC,CASGTGAGVYEQYF
TRBJ2-3,TRBV5-1,NA,NA,TGCGCCAGCAGCCCCGAAACTCCAGACTGGGGTACGCAGTATTTT,CASSPETPDWGTQYF
TRBJ2-3,TRBV11-2,many,NA,TGTGCCAGCAGCTCCGGCAGACCTACCACAGATACGCAGTATTTT,CASSSGRPTTDTQYF